Listed below are T cell receptor beta chains from one sample, sequenced in a study of blood T cells in healthy people across ages. MiXCR, applied by TCRdb to the 5' RACE reads, yields one record per CDR3 protein. The sample records 700,000 to 950,000 distinct CDR3 sequences, about 62% being singletons. Material for sequencing was blood. Every receptor here comes from a man aged 25 to 45 in good health. Each CDR3 is given with its conserved first and last residue. The D gene is left open where the match is weak. Only some rows state a clone size, as once, few, many or a class for expanded clones.

d_gene: .; j_gene: TRBJ2-4; abundance: .; v_gene: TRBV12-5; CDR3aa: CASAPDLPEGNIQYF; CDR3nt: TGTGCTAGTGCCCCGGACTTGCCCGAGGGAAACATTCAGTACTTC
d_gene: TRBD1; j_gene: TRBJ2-7; abundance: .; v_gene: TRBV20-1; CDR3aa: CSAPRTGSYEQYF; CDR3nt: TGCAGTGCTCCCCGGACAGGCTCCTACGAGCAGTACTTC
d_gene: .; j_gene: TRBJ2-7; abundance: .; v_gene: TRBV5-5; CDR3aa: CVSSGQDPYEQYF; CDR3nt: TGTGTCAGCAGCGGACAAGACCCCTACGAGCAGTACTTC
d_gene: TRBD2; j_gene: TRBJ2-7; abundance: .; v_gene: TRBV27; CDR3aa: CASSLTREAPYEQYF; CDR3nt: TGTGCCAGCAGTTTGACACGGGAGGCCCCCTACGAGCAGTACTTC
d_gene: .; j_gene: TRBJ2-1; abundance: .; v_gene: TRBV7-9; CDR3aa: CASSPRVNNEQFF; CDR3nt: TGTGCCAGCAGCCCCCGAGTTAACAATGAGCAGTTCTTC
d_gene: .; j_gene: TRBJ2-4; abundance: .; v_gene: TRBV7-2; CDR3aa: CASSHRGVRGLAKNIQYF; CDR3nt: TGTGCCAGCAGCCACCGTGGGGTGCGGGGACTAGCCAAAAACATTCAGTACTTC
d_gene: TRBD1; j_gene: TRBJ2-5; abundance: .; v_gene: TRBV5-1; CDR3aa: CASSLGLGQGFSKQYF; CDR3nt: TGCGCCAGCAGCTTGGGCTTGGGACAGGGGTTTTCGAAGCAGTACTTC
d_gene: .; j_gene: TRBJ2-7; abundance: .; v_gene: TRBV7-9; CDR3aa: CATGTPYEQYF; CDR3nt: TGTGCCACTGGGACTCCTTACGAGCAGTACTTC
d_gene: .; j_gene: TRBJ2-7; abundance: .; v_gene: TRBV28; CDR3aa: CASSFTLGSTYEQYF; CDR3nt: TGTGCCAGCAGTTTTACCCTAGGGTCGACCTACGAGCAGTACTTC
d_gene: .; j_gene: TRBJ1-1; abundance: .; v_gene: TRBV9; CDR3aa: CASSGLTGYTEAFF; CDR3nt: TGTGCCAGCAGCGGATTGACCGGTTACACTGAAGCTTTCTTT
d_gene: TRBD2; j_gene: TRBJ2-1; abundance: .; v_gene: TRBV5-1; CDR3aa: CASSLEASGAYNEQFF; CDR3nt: TGCGCCAGCAGCTTGGAGGCTAGCGGGGCATACAATGAGCAGTTCTTC
d_gene: .; j_gene: TRBJ2-7; abundance: .; v_gene: TRBV10-3; CDR3aa: CAIRPGPAYEQYF; CDR3nt: TGTGCCATCAGACCCGGGCCAGCCTACGAGCAGTACTTC
d_gene: .; j_gene: TRBJ2-3; abundance: .; v_gene: TRBV4-2; CDR3aa: CASSRAGGDRTDTQYF; CDR3nt: TGTGCCAGCAGCCGTGCCGGGGGAGATAGGACAGATACGCAGTATTTT
d_gene: .; j_gene: TRBJ2-5; abundance: .; v_gene: TRBV21-1; CDR3aa: CASIRSRGTTRQAGGETQYF; CDR3nt: TGTGCCAGCATCAGGAGCCGGGGGACGACACGACAGGCTGGGGGAGAGACCCAGTACTTC
d_gene: .; j_gene: TRBJ1-2; abundance: few; v_gene: TRBV12-5; CDR3aa: CASGPPDGGYTF; CDR3nt: TGTGCTAGTGGTCCCCCGGACGGGGGCTACACCTTC
d_gene: .; j_gene: TRBJ2-5; abundance: .; v_gene: TRBV9; CDR3aa: CASSARDVHNEQYF; CDR3nt: TGTGCCAGCAGCGCCCGGGATGTCCACAATGAGCAGTACTTC
d_gene: TRBD1; j_gene: TRBJ1-1; abundance: .; v_gene: TRBV25-1; CDR3aa: CASKDRGTEAFF; CDR3nt: TGTGCCAGCAAGGACAGGGGAACTGAAGCTTTCTTT
d_gene: TRBD1; j_gene: TRBJ2-1; abundance: .; v_gene: TRBV5-5; CDR3aa: CASSADRGPHNEQFF; CDR3nt: TGTGCCAGCAGCGCGGACAGGGGGCCTCACAATGAGCAGTTCTTC
d_gene: .; j_gene: TRBJ1-5; abundance: .; v_gene: TRBV29-1; CDR3aa: CSVITGISNQPQHF; CDR3nt: TGCAGCGTTATAACAGGGATTAGCAATCAGCCCCAGCATTTT
d_gene: TRBD2; j_gene: TRBJ2-1; abundance: few; v_gene: TRBV20-1; CDR3aa: CSAASGSHHNEQFF; CDR3nt: TGCAGTGCTGCTAGCGGGAGTCACCACAATGAGCAGTTCTTC
d_gene: TRBD1; j_gene: TRBJ1-1; abundance: .; v_gene: TRBV6-5; CDR3aa: CASKAGQGDTEAFF; CDR3nt: TGTGCCAGCAAAGCAGGACAGGGAGACACTGAAGCTTTCTTT
d_gene: TRBD1; j_gene: TRBJ1-5; abundance: .; v_gene: TRBV12-3/TRBV12-4; CDR3aa: CASSRDRERQPQHF; CDR3nt: TGTGCCAGCAGCCGGGACAGGGAGCGTCAGCCCCAGCATTTT
d_gene: .; j_gene: TRBJ1-1; abundance: few; v_gene: TRBV4-2; CDR3aa: CASSQQGEGLGNTEAFF; CDR3nt: TGTGCCAGCAGTCAACAAGGAGAGGGTCTCGGGAACACTGAAGCTTTCTTT
d_gene: .; j_gene: TRBJ2-3; abundance: once; v_gene: TRBV27; CDR3aa: CASSFTTGRDTQYF; CDR3nt: TGTGCCAGCAGTTTTACGACGGGACGAGATACGCAGTATTTT
d_gene: .; j_gene: TRBJ2-1; abundance: .; v_gene: TRBV20-1; CDR3aa: CSARVTSWGEQFF; CDR3nt: TGCAGTGCTAGAGTCACTTCCTGGGGCGAGCAGTTCTTC
d_gene: .; j_gene: TRBJ2-4; abundance: many; v_gene: TRBV20-1; CDR3aa: CSATEGDQKNIQYF; CDR3nt: TGCAGTGCCACCGAAGGGGACCAGAAAAACATTCAGTACTTC
d_gene: .; j_gene: TRBJ2-3; abundance: few; v_gene: TRBV6-5; CDR3aa: CASSYTIRTTDTQYF; CDR3nt: TGTGCCAGCAGTTACACGATACGTACCACAGATACGCAGTATTTT
d_gene: .; j_gene: TRBJ2-7; abundance: once; v_gene: TRBV6-6; CDR3aa: CATTGDSDSYEQYF; CDR3nt: TGTGCCACCACTGGTGACAGCGACAGCTACGAGCAGTACTTC
d_gene: .; j_gene: TRBJ2-3; abundance: .; v_gene: TRBV12-3/TRBV12-4; CDR3aa: CASGSLRGARGDTQYF; CDR3nt: TGTGCCAGCGGGTCACTCCGGGGGGCCAGGGGAGATACGCAGTATTTT
d_gene: TRBD2; j_gene: TRBJ2-5; abundance: .; v_gene: TRBV9; CDR3aa: CASTRTSGQETQYF; CDR3nt: TGTGCCAGCACCAGGACTAGCGGCCAAGAGACCCAGTACTTC
d_gene: TRBD2; j_gene: TRBJ2-3; abundance: .; v_gene: TRBV20-1; CDR3aa: CSAAAGLAGKQYTDTQYF; CDR3nt: TGCAGTGCTGCGGCGGGACTAGCGGGGAAACAATACACAGATACGCAGTATTTT
d_gene: .; j_gene: TRBJ1-2; abundance: .; v_gene: TRBV6-5; CDR3aa: CATRSGDYGYTF; CDR3nt: TGTGCCACCCGGAGCGGTGACTATGGCTACACCTTC
d_gene: .; j_gene: TRBJ1-6; abundance: .; v_gene: TRBV28; CDR3aa: CASSPGRDGSPLHF; CDR3nt: TGTGCCAGCAGTCCTGGCCGGGACGGGTCACCCCTCCACTTT
d_gene: .; j_gene: TRBJ1-6; abundance: .; v_gene: TRBV30; CDR3aa: CAWRDLRVSPLHF; CDR3nt: TGTGCCTGGAGGGACCTCCGGGTTTCACCCCTCCACTTT
d_gene: .; j_gene: TRBJ2-3; abundance: .; v_gene: TRBV7-8; CDR3aa: CATASGLVTQYF; CDR3nt: TGTGCCACAGCTTCGGGGTTGGTAACGCAGTATTTT
d_gene: .; j_gene: TRBJ2-3; abundance: few; v_gene: TRBV7-2; CDR3aa: CASSFGDSRADTQYF; CDR3nt: TGTGCCAGCAGCTTCGGGGACTCACGCGCAGATACGCAGTATTTT
d_gene: TRBD2; j_gene: TRBJ2-5; abundance: .; v_gene: TRBV4-1; CDR3aa: CASSQVGREDRTQYF; CDR3nt: TGCGCCAGCAGCCAAGTCGGGCGGGAGGATAGGACCCAGTACTTC
d_gene: .; j_gene: TRBJ2-3; abundance: .; v_gene: TRBV7-9; CDR3aa: CATTDSTGTDTQYF; CDR3nt: TGTGCCACCACGGACAGTACCGGTACAGATACGCAGTATTTT